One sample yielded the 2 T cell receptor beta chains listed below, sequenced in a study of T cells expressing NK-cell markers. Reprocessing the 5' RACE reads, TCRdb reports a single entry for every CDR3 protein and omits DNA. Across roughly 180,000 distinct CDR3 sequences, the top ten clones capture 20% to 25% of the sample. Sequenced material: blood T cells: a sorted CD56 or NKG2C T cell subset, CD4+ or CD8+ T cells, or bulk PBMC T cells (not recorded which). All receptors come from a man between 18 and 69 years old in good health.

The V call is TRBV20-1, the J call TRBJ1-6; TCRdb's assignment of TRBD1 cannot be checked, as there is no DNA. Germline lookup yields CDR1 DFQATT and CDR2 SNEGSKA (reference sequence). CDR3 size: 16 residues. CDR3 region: CSAIDRVISYNSPLHF.

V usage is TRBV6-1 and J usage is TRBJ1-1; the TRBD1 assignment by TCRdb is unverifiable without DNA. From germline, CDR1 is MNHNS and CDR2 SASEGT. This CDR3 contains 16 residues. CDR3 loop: CASRPGQGARGVRTFF.